The 25 T cell receptor beta chains below come from one sample, sequenced in a study of OX40 agonist ivuxolimab in advanced cancers. Method: immunoSEQ multiplex PCR; TCRdb's copy keeps in-frame clones and lacks some. Among 67,000 or so clones listed, roughly 87% were seen once. This material consisted of CD4+ or CD8+ T cells sorted from blood, taken in a trial of the OX40 agonist ivuxolimab. Receptors originate from an adult with an advanced solid tumor such as melanoma, head and neck, liver or kidney cancer.

This chain links TRBV27 with TRBJ1-5; tentatively, D is TRBD1 (5 bases). This CDR3 spans 17 amino acids. Deletions cut 6 bases from V and 1 base from J, with 19 bases between. Germline loops: CDR1 MNHEY, CDR2 SMNVEV (reference sequence). The CDR3, as DNA: TGTGCCAGCAGCCCCATTCAGCCCCGGGGGAGCAATCAGCCCCAGCATTTT. This translates into CASSPIQPRGSNQPQHF.

This clone was picked up one time. This chain's CDR3 is CAWSRAGTNEKLFF. The DNA for the CDR3 is TGTGCCTGGAGTAGGGCGGGTACAAATGAAAAACTGTTTTTT. V usage is TRBV30 and J usage is TRBJ1-4, with D unclear. V was cut by 2 bases and J by 5 bases, with 12 bases left in between. Germline V CDR1 and CDR2: GTSNPN, SVGIG (reference sequence). CDR3 length: 14 amino acids.

The V call is TRBV19, the J call TRBJ1-2; 8 bases map to TRBD1. The germline CDR1 and CDR2 sequences are LNHDA and SQIVND (reference sequence). J gave up 4 bases and V 3 bases, and 4 bases lay outside the gene matches. This CDR3 spans 14 amino acids. The CDR3 DNA follows: TGTGCCAGTAGTATTCAGGGGGCTTTCTATGGCTACACCTTC. Amino acids: CASSIQGAFYGYTF.

The gene calls are TRBV6-5 and TRBJ1-5; weak D call: TRBD1 (6 bases). The CDR3 has 13 residues. Per germline, CDR1 MNHEY and CDR2 SVGAGI. V shed 5 bases and J shed 7 bases, with 12 bases lying between them. Here the CDR3 DNA reads TGTGCCAGCAGTGAGGGACATGACCAGCCCCAGCATTTT. It is translated as CASSEGHDQPQHF.

The sample holds one count of this clone. The rearrangement uses TRBV19 and TRBJ1-2; TRBD1 matches 10 bases. The CDR3 has 16 residues. V lost 5 bases, J lost 6 bases, and 12 bases stayed unmatched. Germline V lookup: CDR1 LNHDA, CDR2 SQIVND (reference sequence). The CDR3 sequence is CASSPRQGAGLNGYTF. CDR3 nucleotides: TGTGCCAGTAGTCCGCGACAGGGGGCGGGTCTCAATGGCTACACCTTC.

The chain is built from TRBV30 and TRBJ1-5; 7 bases agree with TRBD1. Germline assignment: CDR1 GTSNPN and CDR2 SVGIG (reference sequence). Losses at the gene ends were 6 bases for V and 5 bases for J; bases not matched to a gene: 10. The CDR3 has 14 amino acids. The CDR3 nucleotides are TGTGCCTGCTCCAGGGGGGGGGAATATCAGCCCCAGCATTTT. Translating it yields CACSRGGEYQPQHF.

The V call is TRBV4-2, the J call TRBJ1-3; 7 positions match TRBD1. Germline V gives CDR1 LGHNA, CDR2 YNFKEQ. With V trimmed by 4 bases and J by 0 bases, 3 bases remained unmatched. CDR3 length: 15 amino acids. CDR3 region: CASSRDRDSGNTIYF. The CDR3 DNA sequence: TGTGCCAGCAGCCGCGACAGGGACTCTGGAAACACCATATATTTT.

This chain connects TRBV4-1 to TRBJ2-3; 7 positions agree with TRBD2. The germline V gene has CDR1 MGHRA and CDR2 YSYEKL. The CDR3 is made up of 17 amino acids. V was clipped by 1 base and J by 6 bases; unmatched bases: 13. CDR3 sequence: CASSQGRERGLRDTQYF. For the CDR3, the DNA is TGCGCCAGCAGCCAAGGGCGGGAGCGGGGCCTCAGGGATACGCAGTATTTT.

The chain is built from TRBV6-1 and TRBJ1-5, with D possibly matching TRBD1 (6 bases). This CDR3 is 15 amino acids long. Trimming took off 2 bases at V and 3 bases at J, with 11 bases between the two ends. In germline, CDR1 is MNHNS, CDR2 SASEGT. This CDR3 is CASSESGGLNQPQHF. CDR3 DNA sequence: TGTGCCAGCAGTGAATCCGGGGGGCTCAATCAGCCCCAGCATTTT.

The rearrangement uses TRBV6-4 and TRBJ1-1; the match to TRBD1 covers 10 bases. From germline, CDR1 is MRHNA and CDR2 SNTAGT. The CDR3 has 14 residues. V gave up 4 bases and J gave up 11 bases; unmatched junction bases: 10. As DNA, the CDR3 is TGTGCCAGCAGTGTGGGACAGGGGAAAGTCTCGGCTTTCTTT. It translates to CASSVGQGKVSAFF.

The rearrangement joins TRBV30 to TRBJ1-6; D is unresolved. Trimming cost V 3 bases and J 8 bases, with 5 bases left between them. This CDR3 is built from 11 residues. In germline, CDR1 is GTSNPN, CDR2 SVGIG (reference sequence). CDR3 protein: CAWRIDSPLHF. The CDR3 nucleotides read TGTGCCTGGAGGATAGATTCACCCCTCCACTTT. The full variable domain, rest sourced from reference TRBV30 and TRBJ1-6, is SQTIHQWPATLVQPVGSPLSLECTVEGTSNPNLYWYRQAAGRGLQLLFYSVGIGQISSEVPQNLSASRPQDRQFILSSKKLLLSDSGFYLCAWRIDSPLHFGNGTRLTVT.

J is TRBJ1-1 and V is TRBV30; 10 bases map to TRBD1. Germline values: CDR1 GTSNPN, CDR2 SVGIG (reference sequence). The CDR3 runs to 15 residues. The trim removed 3 bases at V and 5 bases at J, leaving 9 bases unmatched. DNA for the CDR3: TGTGCCTGGAGCCGACAGGGGGCCTCGAGTACTGAAGCTTTCTTT. The encoded protein is CAWSRQGASSTEAFF.

V gene TRBV11-2 combines with J gene TRBJ2-3; D might be TRBD2 (6 bases). The germline gives CDR1 SGHAT, CDR2 FQNNGV. The CDR3 sequence is 14 residues long. V lost 3 bases to trimming and J lost 3 bases, with 10 bases between them. This chain's CDR3 is CASSLIGTTDTQYF. In DNA form, the CDR3 reads TGTGCCAGCAGCTTGATTGGGACTACAGATACGCAGTATTTT. The whole variable domain, filled in from reference TRBV11-2 and TRBJ2-3, reads EAGVAQSPRYKIIEKRQSVAFWCNPISGHATLYWYQQILGQGPKLLIQFQNNGVVDDSQLPKDRFSAERLKGVDSTLKIQPAKLEDSAVYLCASSLIGTTDTQYFGPGTRLTVL.

The J gene is TRBJ1-2, the V gene TRBV5-4; TRBD1 matches at 8 bases. This CDR3 contains 16 residues. Trimming at V came to 0 bases and at J to 7 bases, leaving 11 bases not matched to a gene. Germline loops: CDR1 SGHNT, CDR2 YYREEE (reference sequence). The CDR3 loop reads CASSLGGVQGASGYTF. The CDR3 DNA sequence: TGTGCCAGCAGCTTGGGAGGGGTGCAGGGGGCAAGTGGCTACACCTTC. The whole variable domain, filled in from reference TRBV5-4 and TRBJ1-2, reads ETGVTQSPTHLIKTRGQQVTLRCSSQSGHNTVSWYQQALGQGPQFIFQYYREEENGRGNFPPRFSGLQFPNYSSELNVNALELDDSALYLCASSLGGVQGASGYTFGSGTRLTVV.

The chain couples TRBV7-2 to TRBJ2-5, with D perhaps matching TRBD2 (5 bases). The CDR3 totals 15 residues. The ends were cut back, 3 bases at V and 5 bases at J, with 16 bases in the middle. Germline V gene lookup returns CDR1 SGHTA and CDR2 FQGNSA. CDR3 nucleotide sequence: TGTGCCAGCAGCTTCGGCGGCCGAAGCGGTGAGACCCAGTACTTC. Amino acids: CASSFGGRSGETQYF.

The V gene is TRBV2, the J gene TRBJ2-1, with D perhaps TRBD2 (7 bases). V was shortened by 2 bases and J by 0 bases, with 14 bases between the two germline ends. Germline lookup yields CDR1 SNHLY and CDR2 FYNNEI. The CDR3 is made up of 17 amino acids. The CDR3 DNA follows: TGTGCCAGCAGTGAATTGGCGGGGGCCCTCTCCTACAATGAGCAGTTCTTC. Translation gives CASSELAGALSYNEQFF. Filled out from reference TRBV2 and TRBJ2-1, the complete variable domain reads EPEVTQTPSHQVTQMGQEVILRCVPISNHLYFYWYRQILGQKVEFLVSFYNNEISEKSEIFDDQFSVERPDGSNFTLKIRSTKLEDSAMYFCASSELAGALSYNEQFFGPGTRLTVL.

This clone has a handful of counts. The V gene is TRBV5-1, the J gene TRBJ2-3, with 7 bases aligning to TRBD2. This CDR3 contains 14 residues. Germline V CDR1 and CDR2: SGHRS, YFSETQ. The V gene end was trimmed by 3 bases and the J gene end by 2 bases; junction bases not matched to a gene: 3. Here the CDR3 reads CASSSGTITDTQYF. The DNA of the CDR3 is TGCGCCAGCAGCTCGGGGACTATCACAGATACGCAGTATTTT. Based on the CDR3 plus reference TRBV5-1 and TRBJ2-3, the full variable domain is KAGVTQTPRYLIKTRGQQVTLSCSPISGHRSVSWYQQTPGQGLQFLFEYFSETQRNKGNFPGRFSGRQFSNSRSEMNVSTLELGDSALYLCASSSGTITDTQYFGPGTRLTVL.

This sequence joins TRBV19 and TRBJ1-6; D is unresolved. The CDR3 covers 14 residues. CDR1 and CDR2 (germline): LNHDA, SQIVND (reference sequence). Trimming removed 3 bases at V and 10 bases at J, with 13 bases between. In DNA, the CDR3 is TGTGCCAGTAGTATCTCCACCTCAGGATCACCCCTCCACTTT. This translates into CASSISTSGSPLHF. The variable domain in full, completed from reference TRBV19 and TRBJ1-6, reads DGGITQSPKYLFRKEGQNVTLSCEQNLNHDAMYWYRQDPGQGLRLIYYSQIVNDFQKGDIAEGYSVSREKKESFPLTVTSAQKNPTAFYLCASSISTSGSPLHFGNGTRLTVT.

The V and J genes are TRBV19 and TRBJ2-5; D perhaps matches TRBD1 (5 bases). The CDR3 covers 13 residues. Looked up from germline, CDR1 is LNHDA and CDR2 is SQIVND (reference sequence). Trimming removed 9 bases at V and 4 bases at J, with 15 bases between. CDR3 in DNA: TGTGCCAGCTCTCAGGGATTGCGAGAGACCCAGTACTTC. Its protein is CASSQGLRETQYF.

This sequence joins TRBV5-5 and TRBJ2-3, with TRBD2 matching 14 bases. Germline values: CDR1 SGHKS, CDR2 YYEKEE (reference sequence). Trimming cost V 4 bases and J 1 base; bases outside gene matches: 5. CDR3 length equals 17 residues. In nucleotides, the CDR3 is TGTGCCAGCAGCAAGACTAGCGGGGGGGCCGGCACAGATACGCAGTATTTT. Translated: CASSKTSGGAGTDTQYF.

The chain carries TRBV10-3 and TRBJ2-2; 9 positions agree with TRBD1. The CDR3 is 16 amino acids. CDR1 and CDR2 from the germline V gene are ENHRY and SYGVKD. Trimming removed 6 bases from V and 3 bases from J; junction bases left unmatched: 8. CDR3 in DNA: TGTGCCATCAGGGGGGACAGGGCCGGCTACACCGGGGAGCTGTTTTTT. Its protein is CAIRGDRAGYTGELFF.

The gene calls are TRBV5-1 and TRBJ2-7; 7 positions match TRBD2. Germline assignment: CDR1 SGHRS and CDR2 YFSETQ. The CDR3 sequence is 15 residues long. The J segment lost 0 bases and the V segment lost 1 base, leaving 4 bases of the junction unmatched. CDR3: CASSLSSSGSYEQYF. CDR3 DNA: TGCGCCAGCAGCTTGTCGTCTAGCGGCTCCTACGAGCAGTACTTC.

The V and J genes are TRBV5-1 and TRBJ2-1; 12 positions agree with TRBD2. V shed 4 bases and J 9 bases; nucleotides not matched to a gene: 8. Germline V CDR1 and CDR2: SGHRS, YFSETQ. This CDR3 has 15 amino acids. The CDR3 DNA is TGCGCCAGCAGCGTAGACCCGGGACTAGCGGGTGAGCAGTTCTTC. As protein: CASSVDPGLAGEQFF.

The chain uses TRBV30 and TRBJ1-6, with D possibly TRBD1 on 6 matching bases. V was pared by 2 bases and J by 7 bases, with 9 bases between. Germline V gene sequence: CDR1 GTSNPN, CDR2 SVGIG (reference sequence). This CDR3 contains 13 residues. CDR3 bases: TGTGCCTGGAGTTACAGGGAGAATTCACCCCTCCACTTT. It yields the protein CAWSYRENSPLHF.

The chain recombines TRBV6-5 with TRBJ2-4; TRBD1 agrees at 9 bases. This CDR3 contains 14 residues. V lost 6 bases and J lost 8; bases outside the gene matches: 8. From germline, CDR1 is MNHEY and CDR2 SVGAGI. The CDR3 region is CASRLGQGIDIQYF. The DNA for the CDR3 is TGTGCCAGCAGATTGGGACAGGGAATAGACATTCAGTACTTC.